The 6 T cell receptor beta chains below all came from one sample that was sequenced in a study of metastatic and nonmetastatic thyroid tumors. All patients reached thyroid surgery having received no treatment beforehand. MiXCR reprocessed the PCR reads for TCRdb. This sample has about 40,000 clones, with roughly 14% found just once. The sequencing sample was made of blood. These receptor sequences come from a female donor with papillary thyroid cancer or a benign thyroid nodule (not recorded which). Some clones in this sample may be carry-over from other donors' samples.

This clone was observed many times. The CDR3 region is CASSLTPSLNTGELFF. The CDR3 DNA is TGCGCCAGCAGCTTGACCCCTAGCCTCAACACCGGGGAGCTGTTTTTT. The gene calls are TRBV5-1 and TRBJ2-2, with a weak D call TRBD2 (5 bases). Germline V lookup: CDR1 SGHRS, CDR2 YFSETQ. This CDR3 has 16 amino acids. Trimming took off 1 base at V and 2 bases at J, with 12 bases between the two ends.

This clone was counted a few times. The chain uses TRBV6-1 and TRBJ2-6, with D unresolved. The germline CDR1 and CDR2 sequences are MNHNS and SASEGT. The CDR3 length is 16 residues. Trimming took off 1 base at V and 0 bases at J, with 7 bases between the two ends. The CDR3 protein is CASSEEEFSGANVLTF. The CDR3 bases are TGTGCCAGCAGTGAAGAGGAGTTCTCTGGGGCCAACGTCCTGACTTTC.

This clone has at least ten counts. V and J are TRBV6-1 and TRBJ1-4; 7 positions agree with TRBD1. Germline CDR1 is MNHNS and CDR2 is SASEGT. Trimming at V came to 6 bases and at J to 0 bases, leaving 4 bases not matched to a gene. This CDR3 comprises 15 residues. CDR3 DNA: TGTGCCAGCAGAACCGGACAGGCAACTAATGAAAAACTGTTTTTT. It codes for CASRTGQATNEKLFF.

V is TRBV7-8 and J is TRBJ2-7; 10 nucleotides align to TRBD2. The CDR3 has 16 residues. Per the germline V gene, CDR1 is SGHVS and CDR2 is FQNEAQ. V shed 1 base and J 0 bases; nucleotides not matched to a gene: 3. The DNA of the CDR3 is TGTGCCAGCAGCTTAGGAACTAGCGGGGTCTCCTACGAGCAGTACTTC. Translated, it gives CASSLGTSGVSYEQYF.

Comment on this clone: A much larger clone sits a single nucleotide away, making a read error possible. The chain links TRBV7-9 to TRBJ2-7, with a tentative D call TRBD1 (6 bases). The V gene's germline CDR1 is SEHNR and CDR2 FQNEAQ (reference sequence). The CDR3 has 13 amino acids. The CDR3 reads CAGSSRQAYEQYF. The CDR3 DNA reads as TGTGCCGGCAGCTCCCGACAGGCCTACGAGCAGTACTTC.

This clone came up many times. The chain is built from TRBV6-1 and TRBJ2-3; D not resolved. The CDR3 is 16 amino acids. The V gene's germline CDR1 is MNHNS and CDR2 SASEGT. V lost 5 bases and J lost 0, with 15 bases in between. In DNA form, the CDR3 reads TGTGCCAGCAGTCCTTGGGGTCGAACGAGCACAGATACGCAGTATTTT. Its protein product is CASSPWGRTSTDTQYF.